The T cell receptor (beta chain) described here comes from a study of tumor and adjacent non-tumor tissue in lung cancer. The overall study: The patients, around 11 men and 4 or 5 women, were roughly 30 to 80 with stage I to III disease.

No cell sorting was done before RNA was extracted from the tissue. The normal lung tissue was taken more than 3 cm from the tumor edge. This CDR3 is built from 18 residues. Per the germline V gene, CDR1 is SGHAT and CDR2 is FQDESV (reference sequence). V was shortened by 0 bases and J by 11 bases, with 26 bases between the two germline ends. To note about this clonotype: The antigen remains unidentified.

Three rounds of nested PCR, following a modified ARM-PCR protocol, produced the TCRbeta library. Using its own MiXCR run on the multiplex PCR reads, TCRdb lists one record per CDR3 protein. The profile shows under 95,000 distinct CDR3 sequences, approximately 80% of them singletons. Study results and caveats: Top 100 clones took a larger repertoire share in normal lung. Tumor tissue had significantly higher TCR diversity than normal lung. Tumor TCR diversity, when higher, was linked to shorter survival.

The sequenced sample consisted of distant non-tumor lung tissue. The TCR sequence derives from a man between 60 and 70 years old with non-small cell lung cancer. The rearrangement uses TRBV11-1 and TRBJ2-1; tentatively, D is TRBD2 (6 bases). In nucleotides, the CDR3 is TGTGCCAGCAGCTTAGCGCGAGTCTATGCGGGGCAGATTCCCCAGCAGTTCTTC. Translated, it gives CASSLARVYAGQIPQQFF. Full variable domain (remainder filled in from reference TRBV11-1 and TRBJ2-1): EAEVAQSPRYKITEKSQAVAFWCDPISGHATLYWYRQILGQGPELLVQFQDESVVDDSQLPKDRFSAERLKGVDSTLKIQPAELGDSAMYLCASSLARVYAGQIPQQFFGPGTRLTVL.